The sequence of this T cell receptor (beta chain) was determined in a study of yellow fever vaccine responses in identical twins. This CDR3 comprises 15 residues. Per germline, CDR1 SGHNT and CDR2 YENEEA. Germline trimming cut 7 bases from V and 6 bases from J; bases unmatched to any gene: 15. MiXCR, applied by TCRdb to the RT-PCR reads, yields one record per CDR3 protein. The sample includes around 18,000 distinct CDR3 sequences, 80% to 85% of them seen just once. This chain links TRBV11-3 with TRBJ2-7; 7 bases line up with TRBD2. The sequence came from a woman in her late teens or twenties who received the yellow fever vaccine. The sequences come from T cells from blood (PBMCs), unsorted or a sorted subset (not recorded which), collected before or after yellow fever vaccination (not recorded which). In nucleotides, the CDR3 is TGTGCCAGCATTCCCTCTGTCAGGGAGGGATTCGAGCAGTACTTC. Its translation: CASIPSVREGFEQYF.